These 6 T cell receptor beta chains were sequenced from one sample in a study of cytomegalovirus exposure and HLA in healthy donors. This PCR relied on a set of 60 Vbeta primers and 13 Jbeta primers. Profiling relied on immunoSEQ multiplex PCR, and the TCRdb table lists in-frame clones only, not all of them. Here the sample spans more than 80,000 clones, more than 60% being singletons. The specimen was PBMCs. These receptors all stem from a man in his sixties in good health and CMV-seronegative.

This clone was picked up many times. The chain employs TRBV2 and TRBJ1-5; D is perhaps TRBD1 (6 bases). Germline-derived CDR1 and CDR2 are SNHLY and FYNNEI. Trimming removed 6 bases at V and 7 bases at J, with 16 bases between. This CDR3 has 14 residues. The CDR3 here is CASRNAGAVQPQHF. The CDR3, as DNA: TGTGCCAGCAGGAACGCGGGGGCGGTACAGCCCCAGCATTTT.

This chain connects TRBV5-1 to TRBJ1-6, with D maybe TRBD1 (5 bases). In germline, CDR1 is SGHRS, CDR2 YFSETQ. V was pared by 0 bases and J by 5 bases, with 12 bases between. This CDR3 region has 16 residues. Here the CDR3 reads CASSLAQGSDNSPLHF. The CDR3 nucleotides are TGCGCCAGCAGCTTGGCCCAGGGTTCCGATAATTCACCCCTCCACTTT.

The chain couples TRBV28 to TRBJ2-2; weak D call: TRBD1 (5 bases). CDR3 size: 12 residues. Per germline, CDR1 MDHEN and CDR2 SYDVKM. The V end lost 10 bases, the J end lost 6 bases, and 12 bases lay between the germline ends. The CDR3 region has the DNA TGTGCCACAGCTTCAGGGTCCGGGGAGCTGTTTTTT. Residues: CATASGSGELFF.

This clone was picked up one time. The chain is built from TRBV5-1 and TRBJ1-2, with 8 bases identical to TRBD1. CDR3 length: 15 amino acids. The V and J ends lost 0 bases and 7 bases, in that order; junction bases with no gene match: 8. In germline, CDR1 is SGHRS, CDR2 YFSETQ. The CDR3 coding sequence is TGCGCCAGCAGCTTGGAGGCAGGGGGCGCATCTGGCTACACCTTC. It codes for CASSLEAGGASGYTF.

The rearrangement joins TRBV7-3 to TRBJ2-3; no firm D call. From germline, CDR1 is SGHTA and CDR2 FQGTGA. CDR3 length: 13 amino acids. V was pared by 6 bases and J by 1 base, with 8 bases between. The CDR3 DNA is TGTGCCAGCAGTCAAGGAGGCACAGATACGCAGTATTTT. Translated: CASSQGGTDTQYF.

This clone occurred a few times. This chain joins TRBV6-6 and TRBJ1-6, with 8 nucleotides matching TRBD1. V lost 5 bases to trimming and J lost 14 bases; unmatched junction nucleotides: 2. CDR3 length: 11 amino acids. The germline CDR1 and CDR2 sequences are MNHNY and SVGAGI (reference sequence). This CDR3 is CASSTGGSLHF. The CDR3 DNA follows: TGTGCCAGCAGTACAGGGGGTTCCCTCCACTTT.